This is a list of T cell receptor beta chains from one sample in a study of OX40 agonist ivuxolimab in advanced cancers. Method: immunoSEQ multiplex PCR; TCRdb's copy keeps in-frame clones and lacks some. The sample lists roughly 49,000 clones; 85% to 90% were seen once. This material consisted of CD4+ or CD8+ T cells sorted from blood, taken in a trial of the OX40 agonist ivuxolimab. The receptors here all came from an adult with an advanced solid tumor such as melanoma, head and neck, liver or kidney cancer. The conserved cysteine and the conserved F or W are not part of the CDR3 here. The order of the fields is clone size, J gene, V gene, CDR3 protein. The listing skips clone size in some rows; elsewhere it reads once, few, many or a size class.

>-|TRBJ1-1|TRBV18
ASSPLDGTGNTEAF
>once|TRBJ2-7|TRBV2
ASSATSGISYEQY
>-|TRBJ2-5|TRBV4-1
ASSSRQQETQY
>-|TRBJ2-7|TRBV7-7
ASSLRPGDEQY
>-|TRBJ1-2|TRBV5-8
ASSLRGTGSYGYT
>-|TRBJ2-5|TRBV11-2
ASSATSGGRETQY
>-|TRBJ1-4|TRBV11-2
ASSLEWAGVNEKLF
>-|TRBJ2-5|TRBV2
ASRFGGGQETQY
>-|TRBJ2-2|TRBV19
ASKKRVTGELF
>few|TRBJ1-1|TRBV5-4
ASSSFNTMAF